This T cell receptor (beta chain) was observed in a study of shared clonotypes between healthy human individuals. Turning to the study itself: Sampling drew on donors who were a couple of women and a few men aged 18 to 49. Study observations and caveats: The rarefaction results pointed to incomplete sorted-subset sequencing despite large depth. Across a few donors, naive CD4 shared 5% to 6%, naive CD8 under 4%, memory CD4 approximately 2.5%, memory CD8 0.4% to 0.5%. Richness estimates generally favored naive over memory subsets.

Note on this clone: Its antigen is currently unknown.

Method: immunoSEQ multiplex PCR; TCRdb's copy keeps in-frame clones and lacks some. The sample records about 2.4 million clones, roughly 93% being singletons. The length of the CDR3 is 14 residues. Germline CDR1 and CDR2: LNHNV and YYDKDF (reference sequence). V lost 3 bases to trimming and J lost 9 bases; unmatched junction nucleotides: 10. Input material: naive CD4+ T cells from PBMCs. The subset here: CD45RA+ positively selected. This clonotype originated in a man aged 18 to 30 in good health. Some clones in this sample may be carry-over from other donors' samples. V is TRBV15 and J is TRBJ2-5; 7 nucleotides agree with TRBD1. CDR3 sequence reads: CATSRSTGRTAQYF. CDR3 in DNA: TGTGCCACCAGCAGGTCGACAGGGCGGACGGCCCAGTACTTC.